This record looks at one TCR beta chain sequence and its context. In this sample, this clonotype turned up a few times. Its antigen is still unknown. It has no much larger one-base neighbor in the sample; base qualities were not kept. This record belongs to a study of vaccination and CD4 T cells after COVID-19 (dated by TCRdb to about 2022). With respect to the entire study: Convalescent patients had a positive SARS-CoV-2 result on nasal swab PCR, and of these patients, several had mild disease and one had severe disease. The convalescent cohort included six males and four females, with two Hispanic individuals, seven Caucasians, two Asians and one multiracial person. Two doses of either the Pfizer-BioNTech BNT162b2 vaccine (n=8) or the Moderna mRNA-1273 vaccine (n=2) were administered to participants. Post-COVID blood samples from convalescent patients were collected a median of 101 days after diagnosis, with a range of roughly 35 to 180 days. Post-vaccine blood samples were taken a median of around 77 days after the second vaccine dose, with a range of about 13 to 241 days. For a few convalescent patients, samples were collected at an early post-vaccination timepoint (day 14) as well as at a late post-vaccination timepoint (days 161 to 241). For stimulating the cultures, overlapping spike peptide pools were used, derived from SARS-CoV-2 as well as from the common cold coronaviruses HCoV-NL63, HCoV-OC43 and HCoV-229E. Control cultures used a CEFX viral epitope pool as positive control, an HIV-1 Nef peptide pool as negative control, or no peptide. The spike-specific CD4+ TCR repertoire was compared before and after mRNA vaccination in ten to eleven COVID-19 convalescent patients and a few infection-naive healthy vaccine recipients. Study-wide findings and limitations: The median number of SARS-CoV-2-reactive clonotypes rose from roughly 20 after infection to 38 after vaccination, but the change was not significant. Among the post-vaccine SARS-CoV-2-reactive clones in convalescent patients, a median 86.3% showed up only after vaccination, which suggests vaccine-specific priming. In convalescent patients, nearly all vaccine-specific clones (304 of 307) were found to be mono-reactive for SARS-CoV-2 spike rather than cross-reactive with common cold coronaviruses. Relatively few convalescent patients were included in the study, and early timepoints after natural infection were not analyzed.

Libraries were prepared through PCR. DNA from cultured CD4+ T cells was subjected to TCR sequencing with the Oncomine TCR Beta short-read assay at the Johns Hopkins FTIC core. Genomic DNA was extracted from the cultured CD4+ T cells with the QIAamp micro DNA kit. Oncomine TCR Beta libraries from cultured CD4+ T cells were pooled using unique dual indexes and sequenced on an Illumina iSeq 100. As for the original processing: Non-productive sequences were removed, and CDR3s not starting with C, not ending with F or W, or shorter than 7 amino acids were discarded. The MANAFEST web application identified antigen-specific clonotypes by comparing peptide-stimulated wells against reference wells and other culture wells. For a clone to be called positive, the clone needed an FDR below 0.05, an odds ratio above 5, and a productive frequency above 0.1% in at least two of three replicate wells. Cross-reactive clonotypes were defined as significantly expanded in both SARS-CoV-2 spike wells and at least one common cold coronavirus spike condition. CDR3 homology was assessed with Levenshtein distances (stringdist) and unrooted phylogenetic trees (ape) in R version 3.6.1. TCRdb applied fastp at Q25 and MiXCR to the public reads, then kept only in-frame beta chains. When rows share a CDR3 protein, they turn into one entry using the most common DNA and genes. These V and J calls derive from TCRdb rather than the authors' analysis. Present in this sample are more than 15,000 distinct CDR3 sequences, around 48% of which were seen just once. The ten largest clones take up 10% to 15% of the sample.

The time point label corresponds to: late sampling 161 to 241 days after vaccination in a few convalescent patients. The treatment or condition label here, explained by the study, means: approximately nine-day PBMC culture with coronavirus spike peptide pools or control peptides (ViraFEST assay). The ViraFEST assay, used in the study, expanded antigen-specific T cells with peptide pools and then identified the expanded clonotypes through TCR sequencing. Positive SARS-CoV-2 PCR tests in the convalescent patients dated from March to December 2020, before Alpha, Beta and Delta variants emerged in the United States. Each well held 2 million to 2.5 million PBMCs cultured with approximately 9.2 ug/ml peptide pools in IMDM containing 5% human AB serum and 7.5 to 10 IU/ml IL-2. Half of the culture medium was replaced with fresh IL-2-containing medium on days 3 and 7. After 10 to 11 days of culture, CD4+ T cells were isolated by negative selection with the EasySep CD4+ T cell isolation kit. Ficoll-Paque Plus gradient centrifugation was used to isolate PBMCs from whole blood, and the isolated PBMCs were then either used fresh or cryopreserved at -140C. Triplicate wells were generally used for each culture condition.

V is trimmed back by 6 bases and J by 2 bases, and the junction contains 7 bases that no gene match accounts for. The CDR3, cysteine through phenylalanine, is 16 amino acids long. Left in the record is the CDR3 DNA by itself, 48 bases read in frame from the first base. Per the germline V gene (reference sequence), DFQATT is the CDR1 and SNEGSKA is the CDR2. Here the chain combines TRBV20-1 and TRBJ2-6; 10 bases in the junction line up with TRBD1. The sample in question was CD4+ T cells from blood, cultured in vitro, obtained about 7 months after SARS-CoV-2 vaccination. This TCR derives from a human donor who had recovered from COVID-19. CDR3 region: CSAPGTGETGANVLTF. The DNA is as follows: TGCAGTGCCCCGGGGACAGGGGAAACTGGGGCCAACGTCCTGACTTTC.